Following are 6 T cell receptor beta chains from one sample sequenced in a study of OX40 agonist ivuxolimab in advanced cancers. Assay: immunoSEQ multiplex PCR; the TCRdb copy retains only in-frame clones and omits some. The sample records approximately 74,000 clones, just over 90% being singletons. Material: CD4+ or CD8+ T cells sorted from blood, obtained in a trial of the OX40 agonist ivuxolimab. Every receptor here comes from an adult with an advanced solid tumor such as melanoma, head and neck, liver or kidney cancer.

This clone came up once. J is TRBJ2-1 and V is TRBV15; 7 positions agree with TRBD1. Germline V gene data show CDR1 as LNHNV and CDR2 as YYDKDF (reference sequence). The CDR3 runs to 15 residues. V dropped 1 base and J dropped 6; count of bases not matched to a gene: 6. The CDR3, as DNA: TGTGCCACCAGCAGAGGACAGGGTCTTCGCAATGAGCAGTTCTTC. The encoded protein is CATSRGQGLRNEQFF. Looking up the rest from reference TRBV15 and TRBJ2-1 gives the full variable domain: DAMVIQNPRYQVTQFGKPVTLSCSQTLNHNVMYWYQQKSSQAPKLLFHYYDKDFNNEADTPDNFQSRRPNTSFCFLDIRSPGLGDTAMYLCATSRGQGLRNEQFFGPGTRLTVL.

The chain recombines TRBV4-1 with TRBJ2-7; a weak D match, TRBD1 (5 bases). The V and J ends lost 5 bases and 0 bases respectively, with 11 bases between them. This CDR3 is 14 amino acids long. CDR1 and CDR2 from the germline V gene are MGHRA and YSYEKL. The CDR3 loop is CASSSQEFSYEQYF. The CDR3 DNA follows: TGCGCCAGCAGCTCACAGGAGTTCTCCTACGAGCAGTACTTC.

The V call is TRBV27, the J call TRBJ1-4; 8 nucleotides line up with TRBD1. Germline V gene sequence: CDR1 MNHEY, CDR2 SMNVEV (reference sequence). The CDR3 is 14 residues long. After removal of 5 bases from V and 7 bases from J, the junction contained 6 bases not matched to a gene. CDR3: CASSMDRAREKLFF. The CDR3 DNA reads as TGTGCCAGCAGTATGGACAGGGCTCGTGAAAAACTGTTTTTT. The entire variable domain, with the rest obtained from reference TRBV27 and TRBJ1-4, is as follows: EAQVTQNPRYLITVTGKKLTVTCSQNMNHEYMSWYRQDPGLGLRQIYYSMNVEVTDKGDVPEGYKVSRKEKRNFPLILESPSPNQTSLYFCASSMDRAREKLFFGSGTQLSVL.

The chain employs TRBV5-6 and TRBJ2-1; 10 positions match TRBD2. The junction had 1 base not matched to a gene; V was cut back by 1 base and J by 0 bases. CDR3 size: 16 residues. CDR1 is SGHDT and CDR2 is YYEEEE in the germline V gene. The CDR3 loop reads CASSLPSGSSYNEQFF. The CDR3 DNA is TGTGCCAGCAGCTTGCCTAGCGGGAGCTCCTACAATGAGCAGTTCTTC.

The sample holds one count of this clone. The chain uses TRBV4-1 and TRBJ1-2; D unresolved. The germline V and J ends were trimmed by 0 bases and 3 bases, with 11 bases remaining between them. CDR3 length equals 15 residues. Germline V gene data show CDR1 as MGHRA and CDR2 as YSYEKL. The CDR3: CASSQDQSVHYGYTF. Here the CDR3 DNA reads TGCGCCAGCAGCCAAGATCAGTCGGTCCACTATGGCTACACCTTC.

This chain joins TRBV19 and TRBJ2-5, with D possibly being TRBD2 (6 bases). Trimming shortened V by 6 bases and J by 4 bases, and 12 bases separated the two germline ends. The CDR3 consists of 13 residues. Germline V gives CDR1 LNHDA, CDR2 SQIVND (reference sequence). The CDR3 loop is CASRQEGAETQYF. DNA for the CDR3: TGTGCCAGTAGGCAGGAGGGCGCAGAGACCCAGTACTTC. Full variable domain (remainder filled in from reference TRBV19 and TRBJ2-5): DGGITQSPKYLFRKEGQNVTLSCEQNLNHDAMYWYRQDPGQGLRLIYYSQIVNDFQKGDIAEGYSVSREKKESFPLTVTSAQKNPTAFYLCASRQEGAETQYFGPGTRLLVL.